The 30 T cell receptor beta chains below come from one sample, sequenced in a study of blood T cell repertoires in COVID-19. Here immunoSEQ multiplex PCR was the method, and the copy in TCRdb shows in-frame clones only, minus some. This table has some 380,000 clones, 90% appearing once. Sequenced material: peripheral blood. These receptors were taken from a man younger than 35 with active or convalescent COVID-19.

The chain has TRBV24-1 and TRBJ1-4; D unclear. Trimming shortened V by 6 bases and J by 2 bases, and 12 bases separated the two germline ends. This CDR3 is built from 15 residues. Germline CDR1 and CDR2: KGHDR and SFDVKD. For the CDR3, the DNA is TGTGCCACCAGTTGGCGGGGTGGTACTAATGAAAAACTGTTTTTT. It translates to CATSWRGGTNEKLFF.

This sequence joins TRBV7-6 and TRBJ2-2, with TRBD1 matching over 9 bases. CDR3 size: 16 residues. Germline V gives CDR1 SGHVS, CDR2 FNYEAQ. The junction had 3 bases not matched to a gene; V was cut back by 3 bases and J by 1 base. Here the CDR3 reads CASSFEGQGNTGELFF. Written as DNA, the CDR3 is TGTGCCAGCAGCTTTGAGGGACAGGGGAACACCGGGGAGCTGTTTTTT.

This clone was counted once. Here the CDR3 DNA reads TGTGCCAGCAGTTTGCGGCGGTACGAGCAGTACTTC. The encoded protein is CASSLRRYEQYF. This chain connects TRBV28 to TRBJ2-7; D not certain. V was trimmed by 3 bases and J by 4 bases, leaving 7 bases between them. The CDR3 sequence is 12 residues long. Germline CDR1 reads MDHEN; CDR2 reads SYDVKM.

V is TRBV2 and J is TRBJ1-3, with 9 bases lining up with TRBD1. The length of the CDR3 is 15 residues. With V trimmed by 1 base and J by 2 bases, 0 bases remained unmatched. Germline-derived CDR1 and CDR2 are SNHLY and FYNNEI. CDR3 bases: TGTGCCAGCAGTGAAGACAGGGGGCCTGGAAACACCATATATTTT. Amino acid sequence: CASSEDRGPGNTIYF.

For this clone: One end of the junction is discordant with germline, which a read error may explain. This chain connects TRBV5-6 to TRBJ1-1; 8 positions agree with TRBD1. This CDR3 has 16 amino acids. Looked up from germline, CDR1 is SGHDT and CDR2 is YYEEEE. The CDR3: CASRLVGQGLNTEAFF. The CDR3 DNA is TGTGCCAGCAGATTGGTAGGACAGGGTCTGAACACTGAAGCTTTCTTT.

This clone has only one observation. The chain links TRBV28 to TRBJ2-5, with 15 bases fitting TRBD2. This CDR3 has 15 residues. Germline V lookup: CDR1 MDHEN, CDR2 SYDVKM. V shed 8 bases and J 6 bases; nucleotides not matched to a gene: 7. The CDR3 here is CASRTSGGAVQTQYF. In DNA form, the CDR3 reads TGTGCCAGCCGGACTAGCGGGGGGGCTGTACAGACCCAGTACTTC.

This clone appeared once. The chain links TRBV10-3 to TRBJ2-7, with TRBD2 matching 11 bases. The J segment lost 6 bases and the V segment lost 0 bases, leaving 10 bases of the junction unmatched. The CDR3 runs to 17 residues. Germline V gene lookup returns CDR1 ENHRY and CDR2 SYGVKD. CDR3 protein: CAISESSWQLAGVEQYF. As DNA, the CDR3 is TGTGCCATCAGTGAGTCGAGTTGGCAACTAGCGGGAGTCGAGCAGTACTTC.

The V and J genes are TRBV27 and TRBJ1-2, with TRBD1 as a possible D gene (5 bases). Trimming pared 6 bases from V and 1 base from J, leaving 12 bases between. Germline V gives CDR1 MNHEY, CDR2 SMNVEV (reference sequence). The CDR3 loop spans 14 amino acids. The DNA for the CDR3 is TGTGCCAGCAGCGACAGTTCCTTTAACTATGGCTACACCTTC. It specifies CASSDSSFNYGYTF.

This rearrangement joins TRBV7-9 to TRBJ2-7; 12 positions match TRBD2. The CDR3 extends over 16 amino acids. In germline, CDR1 is SEHNR, CDR2 FQNEAQ (reference sequence). After removal of 3 bases from V and 3 bases from J, the junction contained 6 bases not matched to a gene. The CDR3 spells CASSFGLAGLNYEQYF. The DNA for the CDR3 is TGTGCCAGCAGCTTTGGACTAGCGGGACTTAACTACGAGCAGTACTTC.

The rearrangement joins TRBV18 to TRBJ2-5, with D unresolved. The CDR3 has 14 amino acids. V shed 2 bases and J shed 4 bases, with 11 bases lying between them. Germline V gene sequence: CDR1 KGHSH, CDR2 LQKENI. DNA for the CDR3: TGTGCCAGCTCACCAGTGTTGAGTGCAGAGACCCAGTACTTC. Residues: CASSPVLSAETQYF.

The J gene is TRBJ1-2, the V gene TRBV27; the match to TRBD1 covers 10 bases. After removal of 8 bases from V and 6 bases from J, the junction contained 12 bases not matched to a gene. This CDR3 region has 15 residues. The germline V gene encodes CDR1 MNHEY and CDR2 SMNVEV (reference sequence). This CDR3 is CASYPVGTGADGYTF. DNA for the CDR3: TGTGCCAGCTACCCCGTCGGGACAGGGGCCGATGGCTACACCTTC.

V and J are TRBV10-3 and TRBJ1-3; TRBD1 is a possible D gene (6 bases). The CDR3 length is 15 residues. V lost 2 bases, J lost 0 bases, and 8 bases lay in between. Germline CDR1 and CDR2: ENHRY and SYGVKD. In DNA, the CDR3 is TGTGCCATCAGTGAGCAACAGGGCTCTGGAAACACCATATATTTT. The encoded protein is CAISEQQGSGNTIYF.

The chain is built from TRBV6-6 and TRBJ2-1; D possibly corresponds to TRBD1 (5 bases). This CDR3 spans 11 amino acids. CDR1 and CDR2 from the germline V gene are MNHNY and SVGAGI (reference sequence). The V gene lost 8 bases and the J gene lost 8 bases, with 10 bases spanning the gap. The CDR3, as DNA: TGTGCCAGCGGTGTAGGGGATGAGCAGTTCTTC. It encodes CASGVGDEQFF.

This clone has a single count. V and J are TRBV29-1 and TRBJ2-7, with 11 nucleotides matching TRBD2. Per the germline V gene, CDR1 is SQVTM and CDR2 is ANQGSEA. CDR3 length: 15 residues. V gave up 3 bases and J gave up 2 bases; unmatched junction bases: 6. The CDR3 DNA reads TGCAGCGTTGACGTCACTAGCGGGGGACCCTACGAGCAGTACTTC. Residues: CSVDVTSGGPYEQYF.

This chain joins TRBV19 and TRBJ1-3; D gene ambiguous. Germline V lookup: CDR1 LNHDA, CDR2 SQIVND (reference sequence). V was trimmed by 7 bases and J by 0 bases, leaving 10 bases between them. CDR3 size: 14 residues. The CDR3 region is CASTPGNSGNTIYF. The CDR3 DNA follows: TGTGCCAGTACTCCCGGGAACTCTGGAAACACCATATATTTT.

The DNA for the CDR3 is TGTGCCAGCAGATCGACAGGGGGCATTCAGCCCCAGCATTTT. Translation: CASRSTGGIQPQHF. The chain employs TRBV6-5 and TRBJ1-5, with 10 bases fitting TRBD1. The CDR3 contains 14 residues. Trimming removed 6 bases from V and 6 bases from J; junction bases left unmatched: 5. CDR1 is MNHEY and CDR2 is SVGAGI in the germline V gene.

This sequence joins TRBV10-3 and TRBJ2-1, with D maybe TRBD2 (6 bases). CDR1 is ENHRY, CDR2 SYGVKD, per germline. This CDR3 comprises 14 residues. Trimming cost V 5 bases and J 8 bases, with 16 bases left between them. CDR3 nucleotides: TGTGCCATCAGTCCCATAGGAGGGAGCGATGAGCAGTTCTTC. Protein: CAISPIGGSDEQFF.

The V gene is TRBV7-2, the J gene TRBJ2-2; 13 bases line up with TRBD2. Germline V gene sequence: CDR1 SGHTA, CDR2 FQGNSA. The CDR3 covers 16 residues. V was pared by 2 bases and J by 6 bases, with 3 bases of the junction left unmatched. DNA for the CDR3: TGTGCCAGCAGCTTATGGACTAGCGGGGGCGCCGGGGAGCTGTTTTTT. It yields the protein CASSLWTSGGAGELFF.

This clone was seen more than once but under ten times. V and J are TRBV27 and TRBJ1-4, with D possibly TRBD1 on 5 matching bases. V lost 8 bases and J lost 0, with 10 bases in between. This CDR3 has 14 amino acids. From germline, CDR1 is MNHEY and CDR2 SMNVEV (reference sequence). The CDR3 is CASSTGATNEKLFF. Written as DNA, the CDR3 is TGTGCCAGCTCAACGGGGGCAACTAATGAAAAACTGTTTTTT.

J is TRBJ2-3 and V is TRBV7-2; perhaps TRBD1 as D (5 bases). This CDR3 contains 16 residues. Germline CDR1 SGHTA, CDR2 FQGNSA. Trimming shortened V by 0 bases and J by 2 bases, and 12 bases separated the two germline ends. Here the CDR3 reads CASSLAPGISTDTQYF. DNA of the CDR3: TGTGCCAGCAGCTTAGCGCCAGGGATTTCCACAGATACGCAGTATTTT.

CDR3 nucleotides: TGTGCCAGCTCTTTTCCGGGAGGGAGATCGAATGAGCAGTTCTTC. Its protein product is CASSFPGGRSNEQFF. The chain couples TRBV7-2 to TRBJ2-1; 8 positions match TRBD2. The CDR3 runs to 15 residues. CDR1 is SGHTA and CDR2 is FQGNSA in the germline V gene. V lost 8 bases and J lost 7; bases outside the gene matches: 13.

This clone is a singleton in its sample. This sequence joins TRBV19 and TRBJ2-7, with 10 nucleotides matching TRBD1. The germline V gene encodes CDR1 LNHDA and CDR2 SQIVND (reference sequence). The CDR3 runs 15 residues. The V segment lost 7 bases and the J segment 4 bases; nucleotides outside the gene matches: 10. The CDR3 DNA reads TGTGCCAGTACCGACCCCAGGACAGGGGGTTACGAGCAGTACTTC. It encodes CASTDPRTGGYEQYF.

CDR3 sequence (DNA): TGTGCCAGCAGCGTAGTATGGGGGTCGGGACACCCCACAGATACGCAGTATTTT. It translates to CASSVVWGSGHPTDTQYF. V usage is TRBV9 and J usage is TRBJ2-3; D is perhaps TRBD1 (6 bases). CDR3 length equals 18 residues. CDR1 and CDR2 (germline): SGDLS, YYNGEE. V was clipped by 0 bases and J by 2 bases, with 19 bases between them.

This clone was observed a single time. The chain links TRBV29-1 to TRBJ1-1, with D possibly matching TRBD1 (5 bases). Germline CDR1 is SQVTM and CDR2 is ANQGSEA. CDR3 length: 12 amino acids. The V and J ends lost 7 bases and 0 bases respectively, with 9 bases between them. The CDR3 spells CSGLRVNTEAFF. The DNA of the CDR3 is TGCAGCGGTCTCAGGGTGAACACTGAAGCTTTCTTT.

The genes are TRBV3-1 (or the pseudogene TRBV3-2) and TRBJ2-5; 10 bases line up with TRBD2. CDR1 is LGHDT and CDR2 is YNNKEL in the germline V gene (reference sequence). Trimming at V came to 1 base and at J to 2 bases, leaving 4 bases not matched to a gene. The CDR3 is 16 amino acids. The CDR3: CASSQGLAGPQETQYF. The DNA of the CDR3 is TGTGCCAGCAGCCAAGGACTAGCGGGTCCACAAGAGACCCAGTACTTC.

This chain uses TRBV19 with TRBJ2-2; D possibly corresponds to TRBD1 (5 bases). Trimming stripped 7 bases from V and 2 bases from J, with 14 bases between. The CDR3 consists of 15 residues. CDR1 is LNHDA and CDR2 is SQIVND in the germline V gene (reference sequence). For the CDR3, the DNA is TGTGCCAGTACGAAGACAGAAATAAACACCGGGGAGCTGTTTTTT. Its protein is CASTKTEINTGELFF.

The chain employs TRBV7-9 and TRBJ2-5; 8 bases agree with TRBD2. This CDR3 has 16 residues. Per the germline V gene, CDR1 is SEHNR and CDR2 is FQNEAQ (reference sequence). Losses at the gene ends were 2 bases for V and 5 bases for J; bases not matched to a gene: 10. CDR3 in amino acids: CASSLSSGGPRETQYF. CDR3 bases: TGTGCCAGCAGCTTATCTTCGGGGGGGCCGAGGGAGACCCAGTACTTC.

This chain connects TRBV4-2 to TRBJ2-1, with D unresolved. Germline V gene lookup returns CDR1 LGHNA and CDR2 YNFKEQ. V was clipped by 1 base and J by 3 bases, with 4 bases between them. The CDR3 contains 13 residues. CDR3 sequence (DNA): TGTGCCAGCAGCCAAGCAGGCTACAATGAGCAGTTCTTC. Encoded protein: CASSQAGYNEQFF.

The chain has TRBV5-1 and TRBJ2-7; TRBD1 is a possible D gene (6 bases). The CDR3 has 14 amino acids. Germline CDR1 SGHRS, CDR2 YFSETQ. Trimming took 0 bases from V and 2 from J, leaving 9 bases between them. The CDR3 here is CASSLGRGPYEQYF. The DNA for the CDR3 is TGCGCCAGCAGCTTGGGCAGGGGCCCCTACGAGCAGTACTTC.

The chain couples TRBV5-1 to TRBJ2-1, with 9 nucleotides matching TRBD1. This CDR3 comprises 15 residues. The V and J ends lost 6 bases and 5 bases, in that order; junction bases with no gene match: 9. Looked up from germline, CDR1 is SGHRS and CDR2 is YFSETQ. For the CDR3, the DNA is TGCGCCAGCACCATCACAGGGGGCATGGACAATGAGCAGTTCTTC. Protein sequence: CASTITGGMDNEQFF.